This T cell receptor beta chain was obtained from a study of T cell changes during pregnancy in multiple sclerosis. Profiled with immunoSEQ multiplex PCR; TCRdb holds only in-frame clones, not every one. The sample lists over 60,000 clones, around 89% occurring once. This clone was observed a handful of times. CDR1 and CDR2 from the germline V gene are GTSNPN and SVGIG (reference sequence). CDR3 length: 14 residues. J was trimmed by 5 bases and V by 4 bases; bases with no gene match: 5. The rearrangement joins TRBV30 to TRBJ1-5, with 10 bases lining up with TRBD1. Sample: peripheral blood, taken in the first trimester of pregnancy. This clonotype was sampled from a female donor with multiple sclerosis, enrolled in a pregnancy study. CDR3 amino acids: CAWTGQGGYQPQHF. CDR3 DNA sequence: TGTGCCTGGACCGGACAGGGGGGCTATCAGCCCCAGCATTTT.